The clone carrying this TCR beta chain occurred a few times. Germline assignment: CDR1 LGHNA and CDR2 YSLEER. V shed 4 bases, J shed 3 bases, and the junction held 6 bases outside the gene matches. CDR3 size: 14 residues. The data originate from a study of T cells after yellow fever vaccination. TCRdb itself ran the 5' RACE reads through MiXCR, one entry per CDR3 protein. The sample records 140,000 to 150,000 distinct CDR3 sequences, about 6.2% being singletons. The source is a man younger than 45 who received the YFV17D yellow fever vaccine. The sample here was CD4+ T cells sorted from PBMCs, taken 10 days after the yellow fever booster vaccination. The chain links TRBV4-3 to TRBJ2-7, with 7 positions matching TRBD2. The DNA for the CDR3 is TGCGCCAGCAGCCGGGCCGAGCGGGGCTACGAGCAGTACTTC. Its protein is CASSRAERGYEQYF.